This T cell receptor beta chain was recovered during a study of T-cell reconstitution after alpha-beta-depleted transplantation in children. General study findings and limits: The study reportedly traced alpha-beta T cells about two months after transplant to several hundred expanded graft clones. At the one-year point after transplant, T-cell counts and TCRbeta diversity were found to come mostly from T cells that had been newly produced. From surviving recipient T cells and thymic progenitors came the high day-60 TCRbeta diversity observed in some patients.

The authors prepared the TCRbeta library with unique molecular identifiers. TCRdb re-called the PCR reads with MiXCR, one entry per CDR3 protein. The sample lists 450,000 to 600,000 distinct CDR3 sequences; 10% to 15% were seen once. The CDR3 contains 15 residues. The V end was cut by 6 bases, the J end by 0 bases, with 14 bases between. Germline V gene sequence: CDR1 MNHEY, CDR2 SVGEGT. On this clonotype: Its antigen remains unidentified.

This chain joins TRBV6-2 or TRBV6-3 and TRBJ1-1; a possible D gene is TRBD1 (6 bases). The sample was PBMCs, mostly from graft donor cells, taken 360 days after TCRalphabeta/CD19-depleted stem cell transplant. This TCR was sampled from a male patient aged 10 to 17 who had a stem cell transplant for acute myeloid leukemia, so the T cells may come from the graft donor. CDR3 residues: CASRFLDRLNTEAFF. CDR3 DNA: TGTGCCAGCAGATTCCTGGACAGATTGAACACTGAAGCTTTCTTT.